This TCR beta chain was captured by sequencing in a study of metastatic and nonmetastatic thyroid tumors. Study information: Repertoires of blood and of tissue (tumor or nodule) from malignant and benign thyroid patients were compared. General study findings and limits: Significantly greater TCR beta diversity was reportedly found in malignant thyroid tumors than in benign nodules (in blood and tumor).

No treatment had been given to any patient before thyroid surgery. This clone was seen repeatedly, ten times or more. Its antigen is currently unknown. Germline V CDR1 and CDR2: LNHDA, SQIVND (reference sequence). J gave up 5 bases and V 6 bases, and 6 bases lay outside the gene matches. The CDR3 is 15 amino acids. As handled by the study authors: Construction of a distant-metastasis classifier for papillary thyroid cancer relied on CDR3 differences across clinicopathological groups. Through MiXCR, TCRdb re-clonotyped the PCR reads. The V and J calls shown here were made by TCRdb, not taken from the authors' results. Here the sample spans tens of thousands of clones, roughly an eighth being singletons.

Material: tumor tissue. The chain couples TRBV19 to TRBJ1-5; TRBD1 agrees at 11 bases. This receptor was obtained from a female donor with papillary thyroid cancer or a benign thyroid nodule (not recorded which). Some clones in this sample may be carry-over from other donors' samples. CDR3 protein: CASRLGQGGYQPQHF. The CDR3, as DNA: TGTGCCAGTAGGCTGGGACAGGGGGGTTATCAGCCCCAGCATTTT.